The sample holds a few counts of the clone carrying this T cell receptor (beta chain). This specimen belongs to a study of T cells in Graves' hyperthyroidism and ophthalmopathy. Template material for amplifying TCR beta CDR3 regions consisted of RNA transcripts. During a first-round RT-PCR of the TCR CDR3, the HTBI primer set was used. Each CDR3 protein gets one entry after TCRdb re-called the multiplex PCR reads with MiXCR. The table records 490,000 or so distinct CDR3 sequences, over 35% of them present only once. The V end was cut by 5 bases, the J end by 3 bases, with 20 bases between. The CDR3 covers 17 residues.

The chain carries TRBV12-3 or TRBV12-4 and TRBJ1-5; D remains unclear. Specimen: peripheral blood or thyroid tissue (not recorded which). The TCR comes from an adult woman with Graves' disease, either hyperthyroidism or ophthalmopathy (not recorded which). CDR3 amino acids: CASSPRGGGNFNQPQHF. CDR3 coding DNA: TGTGCCAGCAGTCCCCGTGGAGGCGGCAACTTCAATCAGCCCCAGCATTTT.